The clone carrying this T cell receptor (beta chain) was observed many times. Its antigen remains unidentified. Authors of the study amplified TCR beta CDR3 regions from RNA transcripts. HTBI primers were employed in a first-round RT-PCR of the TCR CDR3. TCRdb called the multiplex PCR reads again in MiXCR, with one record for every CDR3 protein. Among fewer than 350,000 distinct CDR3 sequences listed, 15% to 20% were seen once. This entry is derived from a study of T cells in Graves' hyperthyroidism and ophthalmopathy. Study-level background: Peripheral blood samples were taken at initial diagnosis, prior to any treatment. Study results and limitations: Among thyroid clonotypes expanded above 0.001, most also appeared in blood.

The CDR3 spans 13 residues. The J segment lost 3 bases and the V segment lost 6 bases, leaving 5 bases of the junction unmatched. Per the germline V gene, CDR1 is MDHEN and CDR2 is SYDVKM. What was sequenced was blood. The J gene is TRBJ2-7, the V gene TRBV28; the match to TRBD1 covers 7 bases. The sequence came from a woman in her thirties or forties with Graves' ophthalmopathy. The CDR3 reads CASRPTGNYEQYF. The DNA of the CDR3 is TGTGCCAGCAGACCGACAGGGAACTACGAGCAGTACTTC.